This entry is about one T cell receptor beta chain. Its recognized antigen is unknown. This entry belongs to a study of monozygotic twins with inflammatory bowel disease (dated by TCRdb to about 2019). About the investigation overall: The complete study included approximately 30 monozygotic twin pairs: 19 IBD-discordant Danish pairs and nine German pairs, of which four were IBD-concordant and five were IBD-discordant. Each individual had, on average, about 151 000 unique TCRalpha sequences and 181 000 unique TCRbeta sequences available for analysis. Disease-associated traits were sought mainly through comparisons between IBD patients and their genetically identical healthy co-twins within discordant pairs.

Preparation of the library involved 5' RACE. For each TCR library, around 3,800 ng of total RNA was used. cDNA was synthesized with SMARTScribe reverse transcriptase in eight separate reactions per sample. During cDNA synthesis, template switching introduced unique molecular identifiers that contained a 6-nucleotide sample barcode. TCRalpha and TCRbeta cDNA was amplified by two nested PCRs of around 16 and 10 cycles, with bead purification after each PCR. Before amplification, the cDNA was treated with uracil DNA-glycosylase and purified using the QIAquick PCR purification kit. The second PCR was the step at which Illumina TruSeq-compatible adapters and sample-specific barcodes were added. TapeStation and Qubit were used to check library quality and concentration, and around 4.5 ng of each library went into the pool. Pooled libraries were sequenced on an Illumina HiSeq2500 single-index Rapid Run with 2 x 100 bp reads and custom sequencing primers. The source study handled its data this way. PCR and sequencing errors were corrected by UMI-based consensus assembly using MiGEC version 1.2.6. V(D)J alignment, clonotype assembly and CDR3 extraction were performed with MiXCR version 2.1.1. Normalisation of gene usage, clonotype sharing and MAIT/NKT TCR abundance was achieved by analysing the top 1000, 10 000 and 20 000 clonotypes per sample. Diversity was computed as the inverse Simpson index with the vegan R package after downsampling to 27 000 UMIs. Paired Mann-Whitney U tests were applied to discordant twin pairs, with Benjamini-Hochberg correction for multiple testing. Reads reprocessed by TCRdb are summarized as one entry per CDR3 protein sequence, and DNA is absent. The V and J calls and clone size are TCRdb's, not the authors'. The table for this sample records 160,000 or so distinct CDR3 sequences. Together, the top ten hold roughly 2.3% of the sample.

The study at large found these results: Distinction between different T cell subtypes could not be achieved in the analysis. Measured by the inverse Simpson index, TCRbeta repertoire diversity was lower in IBD patients than in their healthy co-twins. The results gave no support for a single strong signal or clonotype linked to IBD. Fewer clonotypes were shared with other individuals by IBD patients than by healthy twins, most markedly in patients showing signs of disease activity. Background noise and inter-individual variability may have been introduced into the repertoires by the differing immunosuppressive treatments among patients. Repertoire similarity did not differ between concordant and discordant twins, which could be due to limited statistical power.

A roughly 2.4 ml peripheral blood sample was drawn into PAXgene tubes per donor and stored at -80°C. Total RNA was isolated from whole blood with the PAXgene blood miRNA kit on an automated QIAcube, without T cell sorting. Deep TCRalpha and TCRbeta repertoire profiling with unique molecular barcoding was performed on peripheral blood of monozygotic twin pairs concordant or discordant for inflammatory bowel disease. Smoking habits were recorded for all twin pairs, and each individual was classified as a current, former or never smoker. Sequenced sample: blood. The source is a human donor with ulcerative colitis or Crohn's disease, or a healthy co-twin of an affected twin (not recorded which).

CDR3 protein: CASRGTGPPNYGYTF. The rearranged segments are TRBV12-3 or TRBV12-4 and TRBJ1-2; as DNA is missing, the TRBD1 call by TCRdb cannot be tested. The CDR3, from cysteine to phenylalanine, totals 15 residues. A DNA sequence was not provided.